The sequence of this TCR beta chain was determined in a study of blood T cells in healthy people across ages. A second PCR of 7 to 11 cycles used a sample-barcoded 5' primer and a J-beta primer mix. One entry per CDR3 protein, called by TCRdb with MiXCR from the 5' RACE reads. Of around 580,000 distinct CDR3 sequences listed, roughly 43% are singletons. This clonotype was detected only a few times. Staff drew approximately 9.1 milliliters of peripheral blood from each donor. This receptor was obtained from an elderly man in good health. Sequenced: blood.

The CDR3: CASSPGTSNQETQYF. The CDR3 nucleotides read TGCGCCAGCAGCCCCGGGACTAGCAATCAAGAGACCCAGTACTTC. This chain links TRBV5-1 with TRBJ2-5; 9 nucleotides line up with TRBD2. The germline V gene has CDR1 SGHRS and CDR2 YFSETQ. The CDR3 length is 15 residues. Germline trimming cut 4 bases from V and 2 bases from J; bases unmatched to any gene: 6.